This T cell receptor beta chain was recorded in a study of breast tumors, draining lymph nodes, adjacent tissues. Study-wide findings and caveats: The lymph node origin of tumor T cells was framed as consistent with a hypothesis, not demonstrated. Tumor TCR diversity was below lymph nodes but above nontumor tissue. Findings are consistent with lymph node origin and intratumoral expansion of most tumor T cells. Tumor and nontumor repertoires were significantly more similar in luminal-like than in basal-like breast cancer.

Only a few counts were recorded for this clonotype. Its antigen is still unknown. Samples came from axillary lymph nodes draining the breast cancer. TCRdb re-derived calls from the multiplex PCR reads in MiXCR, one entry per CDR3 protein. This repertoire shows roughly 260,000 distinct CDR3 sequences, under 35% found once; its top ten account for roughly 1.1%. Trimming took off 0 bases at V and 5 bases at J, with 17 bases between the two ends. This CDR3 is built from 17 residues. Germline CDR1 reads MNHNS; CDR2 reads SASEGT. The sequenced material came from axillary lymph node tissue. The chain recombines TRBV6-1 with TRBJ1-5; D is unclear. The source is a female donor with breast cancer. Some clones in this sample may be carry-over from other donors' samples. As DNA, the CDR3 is TGTGCCAGCAGTGAAGCCGGATTGGCCCAACACGATCAGCCCCAGCATTTT. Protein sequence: CASSEAGLAQHDQPQHF.